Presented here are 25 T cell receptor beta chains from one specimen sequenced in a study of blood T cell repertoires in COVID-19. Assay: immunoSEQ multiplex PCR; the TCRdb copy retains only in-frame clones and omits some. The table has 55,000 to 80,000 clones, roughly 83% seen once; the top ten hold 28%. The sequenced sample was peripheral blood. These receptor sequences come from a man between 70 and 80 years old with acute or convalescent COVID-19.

The CDR3 sequence: CASSLNLPGQGVYGYTF. CDR3 in DNA: TGTGCCAGCAGCCTAAATTTACCGGGACAGGGGGTCTATGGCTACACCTTC. The J gene is TRBJ1-2, the V gene TRBV28; 11 bases match TRBD1. Trimming at V came to 6 bases and at J to 4 bases, leaving 13 bases not matched to a gene. CDR1 and CDR2 (germline): MDHEN, SYDVKM. CDR3 length: 17 amino acids.

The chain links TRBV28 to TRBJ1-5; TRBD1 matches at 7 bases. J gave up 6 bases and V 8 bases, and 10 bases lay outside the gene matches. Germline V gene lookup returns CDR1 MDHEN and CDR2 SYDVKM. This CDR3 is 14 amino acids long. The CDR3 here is CASSLRQGVQPQHF. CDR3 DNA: TGTGCCAGCTCCCTCCGACAGGGTGTTCAGCCCCAGCATTTT.

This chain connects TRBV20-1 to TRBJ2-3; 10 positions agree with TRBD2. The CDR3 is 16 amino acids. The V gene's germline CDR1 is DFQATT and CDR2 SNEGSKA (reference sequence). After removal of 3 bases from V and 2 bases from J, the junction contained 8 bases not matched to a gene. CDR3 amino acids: CSASTRTSGDTDTQYF. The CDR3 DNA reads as TGCAGTGCTAGTACGAGGACTAGCGGTGACACAGATACGCAGTATTTT.

This chain's CDR3 is CASSARLAELYNEQFF. The DNA for the CDR3 is TGTGCCAGCAGTGCTCGACTAGCGGAACTCTACAATGAGCAGTTCTTC. The J gene is TRBJ2-1, the V gene TRBV2, with TRBD2 matching over 9 bases. Germline assignment: CDR1 SNHLY and CDR2 FYNNEI. Trimming at V came to 4 bases and at J to 3 bases, leaving 7 bases not matched to a gene. This CDR3 has 16 residues.

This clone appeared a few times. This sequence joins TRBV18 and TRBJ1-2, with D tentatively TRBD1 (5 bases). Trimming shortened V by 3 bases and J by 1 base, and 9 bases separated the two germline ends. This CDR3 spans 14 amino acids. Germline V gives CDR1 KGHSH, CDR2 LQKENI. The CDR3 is CASSPQGNNYGYTF. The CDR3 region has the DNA TGTGCCAGCTCACCGCAGGGCAATAACTATGGCTACACCTTC.

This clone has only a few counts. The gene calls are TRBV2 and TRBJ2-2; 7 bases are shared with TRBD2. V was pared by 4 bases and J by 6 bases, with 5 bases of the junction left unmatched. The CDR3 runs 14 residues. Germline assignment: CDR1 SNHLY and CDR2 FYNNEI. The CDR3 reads CASSVGRAAGELFF. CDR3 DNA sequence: TGTGCCAGCAGTGTTGGGAGGGCCGCCGGGGAGCTGTTTTTT.

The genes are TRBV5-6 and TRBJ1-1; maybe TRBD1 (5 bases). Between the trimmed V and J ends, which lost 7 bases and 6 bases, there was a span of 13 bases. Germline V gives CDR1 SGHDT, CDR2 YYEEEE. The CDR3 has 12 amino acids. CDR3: CASGRVAAEAFF. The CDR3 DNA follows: TGTGCCAGCGGCAGGGTAGCCGCTGAAGCTTTCTTT.

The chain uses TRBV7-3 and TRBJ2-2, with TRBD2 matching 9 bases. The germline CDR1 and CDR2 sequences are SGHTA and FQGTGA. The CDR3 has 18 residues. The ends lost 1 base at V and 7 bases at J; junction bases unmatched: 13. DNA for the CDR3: TGTGCCAGCAGCTTAAAAGAGCGGGAGGTCTTAGGCGGCGGGGAGCTGTTTTTT. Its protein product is CASSLKEREVLGGGELFF.

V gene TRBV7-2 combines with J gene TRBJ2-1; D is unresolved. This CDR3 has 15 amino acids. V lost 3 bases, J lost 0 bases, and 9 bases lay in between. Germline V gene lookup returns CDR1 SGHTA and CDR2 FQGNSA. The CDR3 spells CASSLDTTSYNEQFF. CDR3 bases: TGTGCCAGCAGCTTGGATACTACCTCCTACAATGAGCAGTTCTTC.

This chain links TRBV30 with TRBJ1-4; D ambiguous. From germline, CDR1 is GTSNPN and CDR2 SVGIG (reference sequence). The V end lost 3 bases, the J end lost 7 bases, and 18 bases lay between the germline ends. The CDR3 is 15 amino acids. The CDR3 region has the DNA TGTGCCTGGAGCCTCCGTAGCGTGGGCGGTGAAAAACTGTTTTTT. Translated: CAWSLRSVGGEKLFF. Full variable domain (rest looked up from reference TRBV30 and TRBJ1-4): SQTIHQWPATLVQPVGSPLSLECTVEGTSNPNLYWYRQAAGRGLQLLFYSVGIGQISSEVPQNLSASRPQDRQFILSSKKLLLSDSGFYLCAWSLRSVGGEKLFFGSGTQLSVL.

This chain's CDR3 is CSVLGGDTGENYGYTF. In DNA, the CDR3 is TGCAGCGTATTGGGGGGTGACACAGGAGAAAACTATGGCTACACCTTC. The V and J genes are TRBV29-1 and TRBJ1-2; D may be TRBD1 (5 bases). Looked up from germline, CDR1 is SQVTM and CDR2 is ANQGSEA. Between the trimmed V and J ends, which lost 6 bases and 2 bases, there was a span of 22 bases. CDR3 length: 16 residues.

This chain's CDR3 is CASSLDGTSNYGYTF. CDR3 sequence (DNA): TGCGCCAGCAGCTTGGATGGGACATCTAACTATGGCTACACCTTC. The J gene is TRBJ1-2, the V gene TRBV5-1, with a tentative D call TRBD1 (6 bases). Germline V CDR1 and CDR2: SGHRS, YFSETQ. This CDR3 is 15 amino acids long. V was clipped by 0 bases and J by 0 bases, with 9 bases between them.

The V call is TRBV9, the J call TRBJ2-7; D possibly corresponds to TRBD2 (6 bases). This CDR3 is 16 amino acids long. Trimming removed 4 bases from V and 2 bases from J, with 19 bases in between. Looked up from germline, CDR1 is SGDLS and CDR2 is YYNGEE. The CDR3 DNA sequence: TGTGCCAGCAGCCCTAGACCGGGACTCCAGACCTACGAGCAGTACTTC. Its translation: CASSPRPGLQTYEQYF.

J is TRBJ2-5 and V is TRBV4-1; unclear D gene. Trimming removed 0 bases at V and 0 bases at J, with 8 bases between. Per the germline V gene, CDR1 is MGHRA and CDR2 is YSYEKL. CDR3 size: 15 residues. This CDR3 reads CASSQDSQYQETQYF. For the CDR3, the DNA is TGCGCCAGCAGCCAAGATAGTCAATACCAAGAGACCCAGTACTTC.

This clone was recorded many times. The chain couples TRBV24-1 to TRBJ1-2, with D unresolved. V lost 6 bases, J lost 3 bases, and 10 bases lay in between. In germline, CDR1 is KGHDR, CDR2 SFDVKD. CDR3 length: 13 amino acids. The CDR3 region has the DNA TGTGCCACCAGTAGGGAGGAACACTATGGCTACACCTTC. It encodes CATSREEHYGYTF.

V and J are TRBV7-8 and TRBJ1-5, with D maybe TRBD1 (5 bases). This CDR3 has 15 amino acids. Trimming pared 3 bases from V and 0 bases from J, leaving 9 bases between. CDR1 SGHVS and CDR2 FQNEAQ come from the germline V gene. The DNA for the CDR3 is TGTGCCAGCAGCTTGCAAACAGGTAGCAATCAGCCCCAGCATTTT. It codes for CASSLQTGSNQPQHF.

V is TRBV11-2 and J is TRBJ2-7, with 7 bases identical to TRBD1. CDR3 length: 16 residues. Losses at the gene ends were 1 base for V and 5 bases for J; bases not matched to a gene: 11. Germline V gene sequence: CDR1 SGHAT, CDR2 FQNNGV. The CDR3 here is CASSLGDEGQRDEQYF. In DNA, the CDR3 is TGTGCCAGCAGCTTAGGGGACGAGGGACAGAGGGACGAGCAGTACTTC.

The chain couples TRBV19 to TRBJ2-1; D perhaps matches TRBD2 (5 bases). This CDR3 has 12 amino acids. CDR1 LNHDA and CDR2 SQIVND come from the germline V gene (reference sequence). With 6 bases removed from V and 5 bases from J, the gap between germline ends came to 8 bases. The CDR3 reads CASRLGDNEQFF. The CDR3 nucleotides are TGTGCCAGTAGACTGGGAGACAATGAGCAGTTCTTC.

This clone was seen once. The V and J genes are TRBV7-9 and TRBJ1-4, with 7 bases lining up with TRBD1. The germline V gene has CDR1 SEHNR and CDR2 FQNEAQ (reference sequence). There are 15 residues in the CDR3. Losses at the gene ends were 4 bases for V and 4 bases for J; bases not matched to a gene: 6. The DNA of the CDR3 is TGTGCCAGCAGCTCCTTCCGGGACAGTAATGAAAAACTGTTTTTT. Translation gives CASSSFRDSNEKLFF. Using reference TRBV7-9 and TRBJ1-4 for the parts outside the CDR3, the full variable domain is DTGVSQNPRHKITKRGQNVTFRCDPISEHNRLYWYRQTLGQGPEFLTYFQNEAQLEKSRLLSDRFSAERPKGSFSTLEIQRTEQGDSAMYLCASSSFRDSNEKLFFGSGTQLSVL.

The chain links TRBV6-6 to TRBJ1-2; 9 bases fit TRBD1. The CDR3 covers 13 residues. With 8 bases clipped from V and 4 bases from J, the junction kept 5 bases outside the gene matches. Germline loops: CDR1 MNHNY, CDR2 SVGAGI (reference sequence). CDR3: CASEKTGGYGYTF. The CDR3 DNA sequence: TGTGCCAGCGAGAAGACAGGGGGCTATGGCTACACCTTC.

CDR3 in DNA: TGTGCCAGCAGCTTAGGGACAGGGAACTATGGCTACACCTTC. Residues: CASSLGTGNYGYTF. This chain connects TRBV7-2 to TRBJ1-2; 8 positions agree with TRBD1. V lost 1 base and J lost 2; bases outside the gene matches: 0. This CDR3 region has 14 residues. Looked up from germline, CDR1 is SGHTA and CDR2 is FQGNSA.

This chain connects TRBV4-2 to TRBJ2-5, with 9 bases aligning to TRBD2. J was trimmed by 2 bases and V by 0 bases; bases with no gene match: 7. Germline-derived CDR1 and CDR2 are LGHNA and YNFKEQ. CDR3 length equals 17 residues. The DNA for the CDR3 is TGTGCCAGCAGCCAAGATATAGTAGCGGGAGATCAAGAGACCCAGTACTTC. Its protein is CASSQDIVAGDQETQYF.

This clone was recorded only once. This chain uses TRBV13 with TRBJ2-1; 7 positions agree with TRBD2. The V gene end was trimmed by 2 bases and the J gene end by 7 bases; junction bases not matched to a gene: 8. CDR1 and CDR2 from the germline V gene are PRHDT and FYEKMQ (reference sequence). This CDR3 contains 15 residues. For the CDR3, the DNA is TGTGCCAGCAGCTTAACAGCGGGACCTTATAATGAGCAGTTCTTC. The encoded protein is CASSLTAGPYNEQFF.

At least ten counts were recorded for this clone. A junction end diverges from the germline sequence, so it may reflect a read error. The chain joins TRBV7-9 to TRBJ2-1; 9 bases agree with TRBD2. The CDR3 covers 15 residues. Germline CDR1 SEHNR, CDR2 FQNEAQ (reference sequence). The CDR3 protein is CASSVAGDGDGEQFF. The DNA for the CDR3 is TGTGCCAGCAGCGTAGCGGGAGATGGAGATGGTGAGCAGTTCTTC.

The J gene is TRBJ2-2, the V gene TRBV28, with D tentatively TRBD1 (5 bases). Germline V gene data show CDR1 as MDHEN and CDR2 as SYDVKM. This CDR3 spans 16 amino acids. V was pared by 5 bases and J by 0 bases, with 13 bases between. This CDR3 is CASSLLSTANTGELFF. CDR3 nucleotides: TGTGCCAGCAGTCTTCTCTCGACAGCGAACACCGGGGAGCTGTTTTTT.